These T cell receptor beta chains were read from a single sample in a study of T cell responses to AZD1222 COVID-19 vaccine. TCRdb's copy holds only in-frame clones and misses some; the assay was immunoSEQ multiplex PCR. The table records 100,000 or so clones, around 96% of them present only once. The specimen was peripheral blood, collected on day 0 of AZD1222 vaccination. The receptor source for this set is an adult in good health. Each CDR3 is given with its conserved first and last residue. Each record gives: J gene, V gene, clone size, D gene, CDR3 protein, CDR3 DNA. D genes are given only for firm matches. The size entry is marked missing in some rows and otherwise reads once, few, many or a size class.

TRBJ1-3,TRBV19,.,.,CASGRLVENTIYF,TGTGCCAGTGGCCGCCTAGTGGAAAACACCATATATTTT
TRBJ2-2,TRBV11-3,.,TRBD2,CASSLDGTSLDGELFF,TGTGCCAGCAGCTTAGATGGGACTAGCTTGGACGGGGAGCTGTTTTTT
TRBJ1-5,TRBV6-5,.,TRBD1,CASSRGQDNQPQHF,TGTGCCAGCAGCCGGGGACAGGACAATCAGCCCCAGCATTTT
TRBJ1-6,TRBV19,.,.,CASSIFWTENSPLHF,TGTGCCAGTAGTATTTTCTGGACAGAGAATTCACCCCTCCACTTT
TRBJ1-1,TRBV30,.,TRBD1,CAWNSGGARAFF,TGTGCCTGGAACTCAGGGGGCGCGAGGGCTTTCTTT
TRBJ2-4,TRBV7-2,.,.,CASSPQGGRVSAKNIQYF,TGTGCCAGCAGCCCCCAGGGGGGTAGGGTGTCGGCCAAAAACATTCAGTACTTC
TRBJ1-2,TRBV7-2,.,.,CASSLASQGGYGYTF,TGTGCCAGCAGCTTAGCGTCACAGGGAGGTTATGGCTACACCTTC
TRBJ2-2,TRBV10-3,once,.,CAISGFGGTNTGELFF,TGTGCCATCAGTGGTTTCGGTGGCACGAACACCGGGGAGCTGTTTTTT
TRBJ2-3,TRBV30,.,.,CAWSSGGHTQYF,TGTGCCTGGAGCTCCGGGGGGCATACGCAGTATTTT
TRBJ1-5,TRBV7-8,.,TRBD1,CASSSGQGDHQPQHF,TGTGCCAGCAGCTCCGGACAGGGGGACCATCAGCCCCAGCATTTT
TRBJ1-1,TRBV27,.,TRBD1,CASSLSFRQGGPMNTEAFF,TGTGCCAGCAGTTTATCGTTCAGACAGGGGGGCCCCATGAACACTGAAGCTTTCTTT
TRBJ1-3,TRBV28,.,.,CASGQGYGGGGNTIYF,TGTGCCAGCGGTCAGGGTTACGGGGGTGGTGGAAACACCATATATTTT
TRBJ1-2,TRBV6-6,.,TRBD1,CASREGTGPGYTF,TGTGCCAGCAGGGAAGGGACAGGGCCCGGCTACACCTTC
TRBJ2-1,TRBV9,.,TRBD2,CASSVVPQTSGRSNEQFF,TGTGCCAGCAGCGTAGTCCCTCAGACTAGCGGGAGAAGCAATGAGCAGTTCTTC
TRBJ2-1,TRBV18,few,TRBD2,CASSLRSGTSGANEQFF,TGTGCCAGCTCATTACGGTCCGGGACTAGCGGGGCGAATGAGCAGTTCTTC
TRBJ1-6,TRBV7-6,.,TRBD1,CASSELDRGMNSPLHF,TGTGCCAGCAGCGAACTAGACAGGGGAATGAACTCACCCCTCCACTTT
TRBJ1-1,TRBV29-1,.,TRBD1,CSVDRGGLAFF,TGCAGCGTGGACAGGGGAGGTTTGGCTTTCTTT
TRBJ2-2,TRBV4-3,.,.,CASSQASAGRDTGELFF,TGCGCCAGCAGCCAAGCGTCCGCGGGGCGCGACACCGGGGAGCTGTTTTTT
TRBJ1-1,TRBV3-1/TRBV3-2,.,.,CASSQAVGNTEAFF,TGTGCCAGCAGCCAAGCGGTAGGGAACACTGAAGCTTTCTTT
TRBJ2-2,TRBV12-3/TRBV12-4,.,.,CAAWGPTGELFF,TGTGCCGCTTGGGGCCCGACCGGGGAGCTGTTTTTT
TRBJ2-7,TRBV5-6,.,TRBD1,CASSAGTGAYEQYF,TGTGCCAGCAGCGCCGGGACAGGGGCGTACGAGCAGTACTTC
TRBJ1-6,TRBV11-3,.,.,CASSFISDNSPLHF,TGTGCCAGCAGCTTTATTTCCGATAATTCACCCCTCCACTTT
TRBJ1-4,TRBV7-9,.,.,CASSSRDTATNEKLFF,TGTGCCAGCAGCTCCCGGGACACGGCAACTAATGAAAAACTGTTTTTT
TRBJ1-1,TRBV11-2,.,.,CASSFQPVPGFGNTEAFF,TGTGCCAGCAGCTTCCAACCGGTCCCGGGCTTTGGCAACACTGAAGCTTTCTTT
TRBJ2-3,TRBV5-4,.,.,CASSHFSWDGTDTQYF,TGTGCCAGCAGCCACTTTTCCTGGGATGGCACAGATACGCAGTATTTT
TRBJ2-5,TRBV6-5,.,.,CASSYSQETQYF,TGTGCCAGCAGTTACTCCCAAGAGACCCAGTACTTC
TRBJ1-2,TRBV27,.,.,CASRKTGFYGYTF,TGTGCCAGCAGGAAGACAGGATTCTATGGCTACACCTTC
TRBJ2-7,TRBV5-4,.,TRBD1,CASSLAVGQGAYEQYF,TGTGCCAGCAGCTTGGCCGTGGGACAGGGGGCCTACGAGCAGTACTTC
TRBJ1-2,TRBV4-3,.,.,CASSQDIKAGGGYTF,TGCGCCAGCAGCCAAGATATCAAAGCGGGCGGCGGCTACACCTTC
TRBJ1-1,TRBV6-5,.,TRBD1,CASRGQLMNTEAFF,TGTGCCAGCAGGGGACAGCTCATGAACACTGAAGCTTTCTTT
TRBJ1-1,TRBV28,.,.,CASSPPHDSNTEAFF,TGTGCCAGCAGTCCCCCCCACGACAGCAACACTGAAGCTTTCTTT
TRBJ1-2,TRBV5-1,.,.,CASSLRRAKYYGYTF,TGCGCCAGCAGCTTGCGCAGGGCGAAATACTATGGCTACACCTTC
TRBJ2-3,TRBV6-1,.,.,CASSESGGPLDTQYF,TGTGCCAGCAGTGAATCCGGGGGTCCTTTGGATACGCAGTATTTT
TRBJ2-3,TRBV4-1,.,.,CASSQEGTQYF,TGCGCCAGCAGCCAAGAAGGTACGCAGTATTTT
TRBJ2-3,TRBV2,.,.,CASRGTLTQYF,TGTGCCAGCAGGGGGACACTCACGCAGTATTTT
TRBJ2-7,TRBV6-2/TRBV6-3,.,TRBD1,CASSYSNRDSPYEQYF,TGTGCCAGCAGTTACTCAAACAGGGACAGCCCGTACGAGCAGTACTTC
TRBJ1-2,TRBV5-1,.,.,CASSLAKWGNYGYTF,TGCGCCAGCAGCTTGGCCAAGTGGGGGAACTATGGCTACACCTTC
TRBJ2-7,TRBV6-5,.,.,CARADRNSYEQYF,TGTGCCAGGGCCGACAGGAACTCCTACGAGCAGTACTTC
TRBJ1-1,TRBV19,.,.,CASIISPGLNTEAFF,TGTGCCAGTATCATCTCGCCAGGGCTTAACACTGAAGCTTTCTTT
TRBJ1-6,TRBV30,.,.,CAWSLQGNNSPLHF,TGTGCCTGGAGTTTACAGGGCAATAATTCACCCCTCCACTTT
TRBJ2-7,TRBV5-1,.,TRBD2,CASSLPRGREYEQYF,TGCGCCAGCAGCTTGCCGCGCGGGAGGGAGTACGAGCAGTACTTC
TRBJ1-5,TRBV7-8,.,TRBD1,CASSPLGQGNQPQHF,TGTGCCAGCAGCCCACTCGGACAGGGCAATCAGCCCCAGCATTTT
TRBJ1-5,TRBV7-9,.,TRBD1,CASSWGDSSNQPQHF,TGTGCCAGCAGCTGGGGGGACAGTAGCAATCAGCCCCAGCATTTT
TRBJ2-3,TRBV9,.,TRBD2,CASSAFPPGGIGADTQYF,TGTGCCAGCAGCGCATTCCCGCCGGGGGGGATCGGAGCAGATACGCAGTATTTT
TRBJ1-4,TRBV6-6,.,TRBD1,CASSPSGQGGLDEKLFF,TGTGCCAGCAGTCCGTCGGGACAGGGAGGATTGGATGAAAAACTGTTTTTT
TRBJ1-2,TRBV7-2,once,TRBD1,CASSSHRGRGDGYTF,TGTGCCAGCAGTTCGCACAGGGGGCGCGGGGATGGCTACACCTTC
TRBJ2-7,TRBV6-2/TRBV6-3,.,.,CASSYGRSTYEQYF,TGTGCCAGCAGTTACGGGCGGAGTACCTACGAGCAGTACTTC
TRBJ2-7,TRBV2,.,.,CASSEAQAYEQYF,TGTGCCAGCAGTGAAGCACAGGCCTACGAGCAGTACTTC
TRBJ2-2,TRBV11-3,.,.,CASSLTGELFF,TGTGCCAGCAGCTTAACCGGGGAGCTGTTTTTT
TRBJ2-5,TRBV4-3,.,TRBD2,CASSQDSYRTSGGQETQYF,TGCGCCAGCAGCCAAGACTCATATCGGACTAGCGGGGGACAAGAGACCCAGTACTTC
TRBJ1-2,TRBV19,.,TRBD1,CASTPGREGANYGYTF,TGTGCCAGTACGCCCGGGAGGGAGGGGGCGAACTATGGCTACACCTTC
TRBJ1-1,TRBV5-1,.,.,CASSMGSPEAFF,TGCGCCAGCAGCATGGGTTCTCCTGAAGCTTTCTTT
TRBJ1-5,TRBV27,.,.,CASSVGQNLNQPQHF,TGTGCCAGCAGCGTCGGACAGAATCTTAATCAGCCCCAGCATTTT
TRBJ2-2,TRBV11-2,.,.,CASSLRFLQENTGELFF,TGTGCCAGCAGCTTACGTTTTCTCCAGGAGAACACCGGGGAGCTGTTTTTT
TRBJ2-7,TRBV5-1,once,.,CASSPGHVGSYEQYF,TGCGCCAGCAGCCCCGGACATGTTGGGTCCTACGAGCAGTACTTC
TRBJ2-3,TRBV27,.,TRBD1,CASSLSAGGGTDTQYF,TGTGCCAGCAGTTTATCCGCAGGGGGCGGCACAGATACGCAGTATTTT
TRBJ1-5,TRBV28,.,.,CASSSRVAYNQPQHF,TGTGCCAGCAGTTCCAGGGTCGCGTACAATCAGCCCCAGCATTTT
TRBJ1-5,TRBV12-5,.,TRBD1,CASGPGQTSNQPQHF,TGTGCTAGTGGTCCGGGACAGACTAGCAATCAGCCCCAGCATTTT
TRBJ2-3,TRBV4-3,.,.,CASSQDGGGWDTDTQYF,TGCGCCAGCAGCCAAGATGGAGGAGGGTGGGACACAGATACGCAGTATTTT